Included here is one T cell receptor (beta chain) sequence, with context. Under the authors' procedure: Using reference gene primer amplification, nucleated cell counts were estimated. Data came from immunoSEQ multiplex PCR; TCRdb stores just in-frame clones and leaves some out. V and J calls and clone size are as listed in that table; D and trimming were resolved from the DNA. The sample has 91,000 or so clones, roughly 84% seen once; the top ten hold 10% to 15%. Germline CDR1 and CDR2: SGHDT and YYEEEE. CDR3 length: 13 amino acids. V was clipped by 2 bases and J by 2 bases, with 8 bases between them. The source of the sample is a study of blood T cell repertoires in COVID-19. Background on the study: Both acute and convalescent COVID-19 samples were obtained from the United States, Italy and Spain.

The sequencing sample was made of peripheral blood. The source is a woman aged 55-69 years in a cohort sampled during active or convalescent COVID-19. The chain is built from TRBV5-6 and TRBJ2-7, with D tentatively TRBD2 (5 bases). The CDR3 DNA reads TGTGCCAGCAGCTTAACACTAGCCTACGAGCAGTACTTC. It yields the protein CASSLTLAYEQYF.